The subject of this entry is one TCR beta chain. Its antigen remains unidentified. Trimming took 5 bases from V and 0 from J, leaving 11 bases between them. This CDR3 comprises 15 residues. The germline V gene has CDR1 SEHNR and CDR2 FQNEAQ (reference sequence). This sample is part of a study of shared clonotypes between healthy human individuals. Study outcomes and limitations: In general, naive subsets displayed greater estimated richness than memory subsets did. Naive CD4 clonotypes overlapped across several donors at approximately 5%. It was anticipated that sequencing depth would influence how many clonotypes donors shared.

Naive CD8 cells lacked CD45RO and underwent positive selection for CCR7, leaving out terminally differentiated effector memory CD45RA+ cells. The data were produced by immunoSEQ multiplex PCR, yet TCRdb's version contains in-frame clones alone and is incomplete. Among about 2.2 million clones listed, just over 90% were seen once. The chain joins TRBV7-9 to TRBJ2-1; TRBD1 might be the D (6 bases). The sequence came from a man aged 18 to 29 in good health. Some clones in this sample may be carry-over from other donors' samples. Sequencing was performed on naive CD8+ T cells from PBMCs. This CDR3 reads CASSTVGGSYNEQFF. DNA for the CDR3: TGTGCCAGCAGCACAGTAGGGGGCTCCTACAATGAGCAGTTCTTC.